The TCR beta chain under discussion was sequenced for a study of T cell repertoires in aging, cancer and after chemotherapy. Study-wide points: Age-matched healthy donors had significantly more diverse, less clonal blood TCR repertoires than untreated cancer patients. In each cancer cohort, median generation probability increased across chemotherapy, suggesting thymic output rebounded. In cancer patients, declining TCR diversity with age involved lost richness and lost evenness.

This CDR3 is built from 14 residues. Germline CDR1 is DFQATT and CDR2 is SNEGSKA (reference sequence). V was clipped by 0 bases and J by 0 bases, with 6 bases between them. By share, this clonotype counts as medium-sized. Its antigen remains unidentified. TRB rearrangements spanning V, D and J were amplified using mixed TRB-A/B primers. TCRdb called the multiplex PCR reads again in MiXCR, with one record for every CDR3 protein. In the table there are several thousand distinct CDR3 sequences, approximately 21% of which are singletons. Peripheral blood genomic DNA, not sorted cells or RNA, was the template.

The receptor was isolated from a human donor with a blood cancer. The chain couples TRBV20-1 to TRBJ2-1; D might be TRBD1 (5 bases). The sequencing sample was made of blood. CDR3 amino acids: CSARDRVSYNEQFF. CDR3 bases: TGCAGTGCTAGAGACAGGGTCTCCTACAATGAGCAGTTCTTC.